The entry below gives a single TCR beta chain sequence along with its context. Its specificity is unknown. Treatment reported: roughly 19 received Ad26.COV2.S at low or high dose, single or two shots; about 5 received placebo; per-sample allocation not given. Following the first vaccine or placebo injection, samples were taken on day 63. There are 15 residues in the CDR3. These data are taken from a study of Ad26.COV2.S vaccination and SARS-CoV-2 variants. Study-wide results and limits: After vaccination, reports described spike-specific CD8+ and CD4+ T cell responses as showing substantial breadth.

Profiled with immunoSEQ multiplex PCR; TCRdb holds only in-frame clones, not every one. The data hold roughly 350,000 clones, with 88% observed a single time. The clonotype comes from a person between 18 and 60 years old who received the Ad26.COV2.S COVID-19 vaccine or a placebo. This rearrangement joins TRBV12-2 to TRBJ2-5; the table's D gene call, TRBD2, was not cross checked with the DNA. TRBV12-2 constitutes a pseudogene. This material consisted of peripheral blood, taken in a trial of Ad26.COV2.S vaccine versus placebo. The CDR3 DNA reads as TGTGCAAGTCGCCAAAGGCGGGGGTTGGGGGCGACCCAGTACTTC. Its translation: CASRQRRGLGATQYF.